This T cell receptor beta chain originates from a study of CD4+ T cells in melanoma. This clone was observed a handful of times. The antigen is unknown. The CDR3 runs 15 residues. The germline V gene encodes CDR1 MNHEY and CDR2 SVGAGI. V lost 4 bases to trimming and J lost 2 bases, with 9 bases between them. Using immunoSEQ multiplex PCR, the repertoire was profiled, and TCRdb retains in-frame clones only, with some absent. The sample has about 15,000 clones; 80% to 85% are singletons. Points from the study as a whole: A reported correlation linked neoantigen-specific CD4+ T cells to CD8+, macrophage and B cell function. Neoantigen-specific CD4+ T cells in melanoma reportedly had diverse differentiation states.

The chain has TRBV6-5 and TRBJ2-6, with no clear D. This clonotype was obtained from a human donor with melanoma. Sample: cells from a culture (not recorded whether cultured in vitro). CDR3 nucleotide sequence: TGTGCCAGCAGTTTATCGGGCCCTGGGGCCAACGTCCTGACTTTC. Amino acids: CASSLSGPGANVLTF.